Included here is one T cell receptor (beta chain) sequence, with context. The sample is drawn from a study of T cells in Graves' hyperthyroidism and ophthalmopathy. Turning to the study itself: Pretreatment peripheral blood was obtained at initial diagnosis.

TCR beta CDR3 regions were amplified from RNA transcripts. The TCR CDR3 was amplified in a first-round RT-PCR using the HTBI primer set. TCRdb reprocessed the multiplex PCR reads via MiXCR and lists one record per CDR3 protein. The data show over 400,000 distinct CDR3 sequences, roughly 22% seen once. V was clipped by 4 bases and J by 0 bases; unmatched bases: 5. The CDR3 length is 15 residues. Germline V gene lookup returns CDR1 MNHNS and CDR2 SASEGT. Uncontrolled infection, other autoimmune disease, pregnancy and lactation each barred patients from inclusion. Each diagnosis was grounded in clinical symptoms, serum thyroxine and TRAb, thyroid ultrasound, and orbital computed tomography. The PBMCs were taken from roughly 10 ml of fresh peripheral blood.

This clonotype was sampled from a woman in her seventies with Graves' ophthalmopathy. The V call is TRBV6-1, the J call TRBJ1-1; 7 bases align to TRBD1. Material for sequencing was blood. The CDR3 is CASSVTRGMNTEAFF. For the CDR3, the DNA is TGTGCCAGCAGTGTAACCAGGGGGATGAACACTGAAGCTTTCTTT.